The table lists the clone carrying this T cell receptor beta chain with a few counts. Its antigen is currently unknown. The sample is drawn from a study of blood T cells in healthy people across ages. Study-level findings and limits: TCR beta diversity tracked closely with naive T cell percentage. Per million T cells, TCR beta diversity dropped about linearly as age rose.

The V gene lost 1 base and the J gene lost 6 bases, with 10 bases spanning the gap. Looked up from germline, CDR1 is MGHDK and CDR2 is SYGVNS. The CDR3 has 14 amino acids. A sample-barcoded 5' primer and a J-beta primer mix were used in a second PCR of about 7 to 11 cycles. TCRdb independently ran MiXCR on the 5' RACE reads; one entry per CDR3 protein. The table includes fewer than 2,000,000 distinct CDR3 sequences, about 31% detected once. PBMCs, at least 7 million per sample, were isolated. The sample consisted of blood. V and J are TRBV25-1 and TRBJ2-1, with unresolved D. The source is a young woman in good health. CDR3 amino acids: CASSESGRFNEQFF. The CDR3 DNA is TGTGCCAGCAGTGAATCGGGCAGATTCAATGAGCAGTTCTTC.